Listed below are T cell receptor beta chains from one sample, sequenced in a study of blood T cell repertoires in COVID-19. The repertoire was sequenced with immunoSEQ multiplex PCR; TCRdb's copy has only in-frame clones and lacks some. The sample comprises 150,000 to 200,000 clones, about 83% of which are singletons, and roughly 3.6% rests with the top ten. Sequenced sample: peripheral blood. These receptors all come from a man aged 18 to 35 with active or convalescent COVID-19. Both conserved end residues are trimmed from each CDR3.

v_call	j_call	cdr3_aa
TRBV5-6	TRBJ1-2	ASSLTGRGYT
TRBV7-2	TRBJ1-6	ASSLETGAYYNSPLH
TRBV27	TRBJ1-1	ASSLAGGGTEAF
TRBV9	TRBJ1-6	ASSVAVSYASPLH
TRBV27	TRBJ1-5	ASSLLPGQPQH
TRBV6-5	TRBJ1-1	ASSNGGTEAF
TRBV28	TRBJ1-2	ASHIALDTHGYT
TRBV11-2	TRBJ1-1	ASSYDRGLGTEAF
TRBV7-2	TRBJ2-7	ASSFGRAYEQY
TRBV19	TRBJ1-5	ASSQGIVQPQH
TRBV2	TRBJ2-3	ASRGGQWTDTQY
TRBV23-1	TRBJ1-5	AIGDRTYSNQPQH
TRBV9	TRBJ2-1	ASSPRFRGGLGNEQF
TRBV19	TRBJ1-5	ASSDGTVSNQPQH
TRBV7-2	TRBJ1-1	ASSFATREAF
TRBV29-1	TRBJ2-1	SVRGGTSGNNEQF
TRBV20-1	TRBJ2-1	SASSLAGVYNEQF
TRBV27	TRBJ2-3	ASSLDSPWVDTQY
TRBV5-1	TRBJ1-1	ASSFTGGDTEAF
TRBV5-1	TRBJ1-4	ASSFGVATNEKLF
TRBV2	TRBJ2-3	ASSEAERGKGTQY
TRBV5-4	TRBJ2-3	ASSLQGVTDTQY
TRBV27	TRBJ2-5	ASSPFIPDRGLGETQY
TRBV7-9	TRBJ1-6	ASGFSGDWRSPLH
TRBV11-3	TRBJ1-1	ASSLGRGEAF
TRBV15	TRBJ2-1	ATSPSGRASYNEQF
TRBV7-6	TRBJ1-3	ASSLAAVQGSGNTIY
TRBV19	TRBJ1-2	ASSIDLVRTAYGYT
TRBV12-3/TRBV12-4	TRBJ2-1	ASSLGTYNEQF
TRBV19	TRBJ1-4	ASRRGQARRGEKLF
TRBV11-2	TRBJ1-2	ASSPDPTGYDGYT
TRBV27	TRBJ2-2	ASKHQSGTGVLYTGELF
TRBV7-2	TRBJ2-4	ASSGGSGSGRWQY
TRBV30	TRBJ1-1	AWSVREVTEAF
TRBV28	TRBJ2-5	ASSPRGARQETQY
TRBV6-5	TRBJ2-7	ASSKQGTYEQY
TRBV27	TRBJ1-5	ASSSGWVGQPQH